This T cell receptor (beta chain) was observed in a study of blood T cell repertoires in COVID-19. Study details: PBMCs, B-cell-depleted T cells, or T cells provided the cDNA or gDNA that made up the material.

Grouping used clinical history reported by participants in a survey and questionnaire. The CDR3 consists of 14 residues. Germline-derived CDR1 and CDR2 are SGHDT and YYEEEE. The germline V and J ends were trimmed by 1 base and 5 bases, with 13 bases remaining between them. In the original workflow: Estimates of nucleated cell counts were drawn from the amplification of reference gene primers. Only in-frame clones appear in the TCRdb table, and some are missing; sequencing was by immunoSEQ multiplex PCR. The DNA was the basis for D and trimming; V, J and clone size are from that table. The sample lists 210,000 or so clones, 70% to 90% occurring once.

The source material was PBMCs or T cells enriched from blood (not recorded which). The chain carries TRBV5-6 and TRBJ2-7; D might be TRBD1 (6 bases). The sequence was obtained from a woman between 40 and 50 years old with acute COVID-19. The CDR3 DNA follows: TGTGCCAGCAGCTTGTCTTGGGGGCGGAACGAGCAGTACTTC. This translates into CASSLSWGRNEQYF.